This T cell receptor beta chain was observed in a study of PD-1 blockade in mismatch repair-deficient tumors. As for the study in general: Enrolled about 2013-2016, patients had progressing, pretreated mismatch repair-deficient cancers of over nine types.

Looked up from germline, CDR1 is SGHRS and CDR2 is YFSETQ. V was pared by 7 bases and J by 0 bases, with 10 bases between. The CDR3 contains 14 residues. On this clone itself: Its antigen is not identified.

TCRdb keeps only in-frame clones here, not all; method: immunoSEQ multiplex PCR. The sample has 56,000 or so clones, around 73% seen once. General study results and limits: After pembrolizumab, tumor-resident clones rose rapidly, then generally contracted before radiologic responses.

Every patient had mismatch repair deficiency by PCR or immunohistochemistry. TCR sequencing covered a few patients who responded to pembrolizumab. The TCR originated in an adult with mismatch repair-deficient cancer. The input for sequencing was peripheral blood, taken 4 weeks after starting pembrolizumab. V is TRBV5-1 and J is TRBJ2-2; tentatively, D is TRBD2 (5 bases). CDR3 amino acids: CASRSGTNTGELFF. The DNA of the CDR3 is TGCGCCAGCCGGAGCGGAACGAACACCGGGGAGCTGTTTTTT.